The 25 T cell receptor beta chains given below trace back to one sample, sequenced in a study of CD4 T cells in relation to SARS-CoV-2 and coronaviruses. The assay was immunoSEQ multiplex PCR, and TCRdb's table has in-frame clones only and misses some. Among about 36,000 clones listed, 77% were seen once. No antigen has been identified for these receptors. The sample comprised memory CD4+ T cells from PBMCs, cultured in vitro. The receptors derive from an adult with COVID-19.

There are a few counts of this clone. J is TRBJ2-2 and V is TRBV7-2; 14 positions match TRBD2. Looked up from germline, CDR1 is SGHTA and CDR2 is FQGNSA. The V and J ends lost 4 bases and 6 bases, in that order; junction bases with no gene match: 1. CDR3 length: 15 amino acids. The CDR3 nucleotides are TGTGCCAGCAGCTGGGGACTAGCGGGAGCCGGGGAGCTGTTTTTT. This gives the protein CASSWGLAGAGELFF.

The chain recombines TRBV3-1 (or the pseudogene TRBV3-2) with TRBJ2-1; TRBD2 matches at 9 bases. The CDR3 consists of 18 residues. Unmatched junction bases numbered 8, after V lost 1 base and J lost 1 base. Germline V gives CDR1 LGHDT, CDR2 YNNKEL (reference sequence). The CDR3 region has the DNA TGTGCCAGCAGCCAAGTAGGTCGCGCGGGAGGGTCCTACAATGAGCAGTTCTTC. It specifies CASSQVGRAGGSYNEQFF.

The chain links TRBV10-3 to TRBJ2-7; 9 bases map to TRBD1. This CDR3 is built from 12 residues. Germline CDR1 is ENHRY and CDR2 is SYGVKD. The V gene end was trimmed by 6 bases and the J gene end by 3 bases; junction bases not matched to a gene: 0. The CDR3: CAIRTGGYEQYF. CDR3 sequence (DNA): TGTGCCATCAGGACAGGGGGCTACGAGCAGTACTTC.

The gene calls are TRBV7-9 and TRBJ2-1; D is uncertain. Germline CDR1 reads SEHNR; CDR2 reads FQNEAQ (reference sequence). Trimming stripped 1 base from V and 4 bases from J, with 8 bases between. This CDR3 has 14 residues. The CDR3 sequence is CASSLEFQYNEQFF. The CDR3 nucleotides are TGTGCCAGCAGCTTAGAATTTCAGTACAATGAGCAGTTCTTC.

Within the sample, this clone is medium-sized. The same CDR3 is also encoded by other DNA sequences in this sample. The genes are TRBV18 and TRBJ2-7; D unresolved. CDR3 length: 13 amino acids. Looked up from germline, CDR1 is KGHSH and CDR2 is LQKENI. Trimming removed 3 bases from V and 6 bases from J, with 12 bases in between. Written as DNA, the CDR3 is TGTGCCAGCTCACCCCCGTCAGCTCGCGAGCAGTACTTC. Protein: CASSPPSAREQYF.

CDR3 nucleotides: TGCGCCAGCAGCTACCAAGAGGACGCCAATGAGCAGTTCTTC. It is translated as CASSYQEDANEQFF. V and J are TRBV5-1 and TRBJ2-1; D unresolved. The CDR3 length is 14 residues. The germline V and J ends were trimmed by 3 bases and 6 bases, with 13 bases remaining between them. Germline lookup yields CDR1 SGHRS and CDR2 YFSETQ. The whole variable domain, remainder taken from reference TRBV5-1 and TRBJ2-1, is KAGVTQTPRYLIKTRGQQVTLSCSPISGHRSVSWYQQTPGQGLQFLFEYFSETQRNKGNFPGRFSGRQFSNSRSEMNVSTLELGDSALYLCASSYQEDANEQFFGPGTRLTVL.

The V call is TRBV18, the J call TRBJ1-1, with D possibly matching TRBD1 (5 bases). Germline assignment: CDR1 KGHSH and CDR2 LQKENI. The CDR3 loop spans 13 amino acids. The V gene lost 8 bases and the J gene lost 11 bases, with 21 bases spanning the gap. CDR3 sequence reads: CASTQDTSRGAFF. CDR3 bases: TGTGCCAGCACCCAAGACACGTCTCGGGGCGCTTTCTTT.

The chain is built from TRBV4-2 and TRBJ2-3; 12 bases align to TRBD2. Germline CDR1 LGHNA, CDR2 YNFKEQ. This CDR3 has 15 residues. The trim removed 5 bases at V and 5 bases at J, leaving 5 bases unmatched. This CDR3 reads CASSSGLAGKDTQYF. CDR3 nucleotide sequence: TGTGCCAGCAGCTCTGGACTAGCGGGAAAAGATACGCAGTATTTT.

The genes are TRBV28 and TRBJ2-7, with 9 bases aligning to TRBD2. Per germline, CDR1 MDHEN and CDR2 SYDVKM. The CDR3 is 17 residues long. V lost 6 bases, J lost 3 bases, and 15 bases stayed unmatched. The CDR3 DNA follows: TGTGCCAGCAGCTCCCCAGGTGTGGCAGCGGGAGGCTACGAGCAGTACTTC. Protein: CASSSPGVAAGGYEQYF.

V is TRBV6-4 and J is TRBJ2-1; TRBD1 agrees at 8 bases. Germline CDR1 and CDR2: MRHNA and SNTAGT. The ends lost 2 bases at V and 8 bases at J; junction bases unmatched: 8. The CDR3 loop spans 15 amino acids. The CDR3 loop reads CASSDRYRGADEQFF. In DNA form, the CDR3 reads TGTGCCAGCAGTGACCGTTACAGGGGGGCCGATGAGCAGTTCTTC.

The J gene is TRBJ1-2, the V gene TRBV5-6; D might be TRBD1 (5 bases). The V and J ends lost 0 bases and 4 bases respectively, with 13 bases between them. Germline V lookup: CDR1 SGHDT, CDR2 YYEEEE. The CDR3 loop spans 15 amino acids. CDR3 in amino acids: CASSLGGSLSYGYTF. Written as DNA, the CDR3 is TGTGCCAGCAGCTTGGGGGGGAGTCTGAGCTATGGCTACACCTTC.

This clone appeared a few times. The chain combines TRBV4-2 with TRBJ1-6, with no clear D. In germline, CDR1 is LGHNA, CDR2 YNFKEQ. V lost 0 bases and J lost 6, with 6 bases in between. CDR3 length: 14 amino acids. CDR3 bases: TGTGCCAGCAGCCAAGATGCGAGTAATTCACCCCTCCACTTT. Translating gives CASSQDASNSPLHF.

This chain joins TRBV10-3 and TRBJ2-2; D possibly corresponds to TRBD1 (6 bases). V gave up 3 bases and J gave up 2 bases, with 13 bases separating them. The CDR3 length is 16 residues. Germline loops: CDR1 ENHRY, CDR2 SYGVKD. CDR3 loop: CAISEYGTPNTGELFF. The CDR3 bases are TGTGCCATCAGTGAATACGGGACACCCAACACCGGGGAGCTGTTTTTT.

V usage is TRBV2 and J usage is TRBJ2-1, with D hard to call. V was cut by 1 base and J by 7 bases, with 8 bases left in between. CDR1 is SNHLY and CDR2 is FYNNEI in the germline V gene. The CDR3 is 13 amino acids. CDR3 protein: CASSEDLGNEQFF. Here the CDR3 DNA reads TGTGCCAGCAGTGAAGACCTAGGTAATGAGCAGTTCTTC.

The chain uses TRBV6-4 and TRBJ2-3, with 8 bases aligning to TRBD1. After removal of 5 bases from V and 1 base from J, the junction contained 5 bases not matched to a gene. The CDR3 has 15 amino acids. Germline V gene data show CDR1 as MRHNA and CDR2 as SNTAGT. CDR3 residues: CASSTGQGGTDTQYF. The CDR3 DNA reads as TGTGCCAGCAGTACCGGACAGGGCGGCACAGATACGCAGTATTTT.

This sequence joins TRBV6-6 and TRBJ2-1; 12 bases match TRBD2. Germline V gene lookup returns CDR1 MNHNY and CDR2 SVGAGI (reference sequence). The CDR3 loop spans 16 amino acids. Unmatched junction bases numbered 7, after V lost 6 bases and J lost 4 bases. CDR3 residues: CASSRGGTSGYNEQFF. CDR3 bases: TGTGCCAGCAGCCGGGGAGGGACTAGCGGGTACAATGAGCAGTTCTTC.

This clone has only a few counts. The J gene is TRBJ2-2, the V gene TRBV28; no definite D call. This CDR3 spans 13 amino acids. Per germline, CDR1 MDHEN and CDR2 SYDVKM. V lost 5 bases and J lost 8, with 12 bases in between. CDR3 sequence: CASSPPVGGELFF. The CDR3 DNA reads TGTGCCAGCAGTCCCCCCGTCGGTGGGGAGCTGTTTTTT.

In DNA, the CDR3 is TGTGCCAGCAGCCCGAACAGGGGGCCCTACGAGCAGTACTTC. Encoded protein: CASSPNRGPYEQYF. The chain carries TRBV7-2 and TRBJ2-7, with 9 bases lining up with TRBD1. The CDR3 has 14 amino acids. Germline V gives CDR1 SGHTA, CDR2 FQGNSA. With 5 bases clipped from V and 2 bases from J, the junction kept 4 bases outside the gene matches.

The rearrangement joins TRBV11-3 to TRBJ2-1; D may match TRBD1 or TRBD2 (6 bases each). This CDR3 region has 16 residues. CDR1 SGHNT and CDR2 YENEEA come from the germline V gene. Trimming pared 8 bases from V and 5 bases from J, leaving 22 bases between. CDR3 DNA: TGTGCCAGCGGCGGGGACACTCATACACTCAACAATGAGCAGTTCTTC. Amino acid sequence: CASGGDTHTLNNEQFF.

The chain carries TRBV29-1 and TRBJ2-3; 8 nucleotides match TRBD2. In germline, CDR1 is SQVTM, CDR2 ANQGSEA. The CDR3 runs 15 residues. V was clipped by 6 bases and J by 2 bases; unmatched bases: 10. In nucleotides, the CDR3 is TGCAGCGTCTTGCTCGCGCGGGAGGACACAGATACGCAGTATTTT. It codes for CSVLLAREDTDTQYF.

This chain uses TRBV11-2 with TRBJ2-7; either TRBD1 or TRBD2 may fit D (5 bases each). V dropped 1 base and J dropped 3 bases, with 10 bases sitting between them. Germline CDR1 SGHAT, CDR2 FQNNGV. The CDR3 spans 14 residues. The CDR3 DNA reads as TGTGCCAGCAGCTTAGGAGGGGATCTCTACGAGCAGTACTTC. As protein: CASSLGGDLYEQYF.

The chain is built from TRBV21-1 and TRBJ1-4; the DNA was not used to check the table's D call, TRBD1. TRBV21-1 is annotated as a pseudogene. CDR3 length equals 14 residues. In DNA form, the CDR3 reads TGTGCCAGCAGCAATAAGGGGTTGAATGAAAAACTGTTTTTT. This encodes CASSNKGLNEKLFF.

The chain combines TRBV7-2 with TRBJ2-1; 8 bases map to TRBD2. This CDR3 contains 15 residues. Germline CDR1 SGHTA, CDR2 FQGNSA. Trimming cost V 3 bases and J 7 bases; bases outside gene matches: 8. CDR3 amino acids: CASSFQAGVGNEQFF. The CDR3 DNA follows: TGTGCCAGCAGCTTTCAAGCGGGAGTTGGGAATGAGCAGTTCTTC. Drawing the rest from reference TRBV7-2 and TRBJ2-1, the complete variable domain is GAGVSQSPSNKVTEKGKDVELRCDPISGHTALYWYRQSLGQGLEFLIYFQGNSAPDKSGLPSDRFSAERTGGSVSTLTIQRTQQEDSAVYLCASSFQAGVGNEQFFGPGTRLTVL.

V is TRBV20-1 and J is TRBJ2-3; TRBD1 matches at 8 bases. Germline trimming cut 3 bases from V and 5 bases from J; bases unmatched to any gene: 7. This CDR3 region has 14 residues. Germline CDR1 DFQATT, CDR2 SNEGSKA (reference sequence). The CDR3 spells CSASADRVQDTQYF. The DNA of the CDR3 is TGCAGTGCTAGTGCGGACAGGGTCCAAGATACGCAGTATTTT.

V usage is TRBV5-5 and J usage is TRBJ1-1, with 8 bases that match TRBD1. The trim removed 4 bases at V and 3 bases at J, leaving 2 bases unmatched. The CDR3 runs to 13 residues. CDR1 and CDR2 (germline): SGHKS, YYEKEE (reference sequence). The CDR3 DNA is TGTGCCAGCAGCACACAGGGGGACACTGAAGCTTTCTTT. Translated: CASSTQGDTEAFF.